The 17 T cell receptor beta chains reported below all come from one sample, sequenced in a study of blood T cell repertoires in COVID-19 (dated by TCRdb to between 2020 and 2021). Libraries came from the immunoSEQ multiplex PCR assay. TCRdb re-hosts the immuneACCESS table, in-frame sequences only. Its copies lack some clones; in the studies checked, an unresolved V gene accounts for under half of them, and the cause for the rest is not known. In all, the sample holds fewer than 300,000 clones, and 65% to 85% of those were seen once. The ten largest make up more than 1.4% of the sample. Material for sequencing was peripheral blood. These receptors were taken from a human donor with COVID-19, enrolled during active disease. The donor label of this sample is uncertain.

DNA of the CDR3: TGTGCCAGCAGCTTAGTGGGAGACGGTACTGGAAACACCATATATTTT. It is translated as CASSLVGDGTGNTIYF. This chain links TRBV13 with TRBJ1-3; D not certain. Trimming removed 1 base from V and 2 bases from J, with 12 bases in between. This CDR3 has 16 residues. The V gene's germline CDR1 is PRHDT and CDR2 FYEKMQ (reference sequence).

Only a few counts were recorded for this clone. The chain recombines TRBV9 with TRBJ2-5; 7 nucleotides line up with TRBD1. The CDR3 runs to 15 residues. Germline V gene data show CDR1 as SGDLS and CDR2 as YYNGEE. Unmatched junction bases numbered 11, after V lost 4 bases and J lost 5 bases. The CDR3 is CASSPRDSSAETQYF. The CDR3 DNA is TGTGCCAGCAGCCCCCGGGACAGTTCGGCGGAGACCCAGTACTTC.

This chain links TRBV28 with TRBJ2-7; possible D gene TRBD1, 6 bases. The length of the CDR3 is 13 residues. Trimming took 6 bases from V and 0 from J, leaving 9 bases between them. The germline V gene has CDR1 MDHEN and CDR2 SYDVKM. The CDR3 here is CASRKQGSYEQYF. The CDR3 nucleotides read TGTGCCAGCAGGAAACAGGGCTCCTACGAGCAGTACTTC.

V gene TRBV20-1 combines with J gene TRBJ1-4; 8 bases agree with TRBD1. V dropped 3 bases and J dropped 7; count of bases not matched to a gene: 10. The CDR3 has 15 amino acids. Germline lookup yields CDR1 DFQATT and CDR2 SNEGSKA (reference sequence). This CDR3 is CSASEQGGATEKLFF. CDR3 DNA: TGCAGTGCTAGTGAACAGGGGGGGGCTACTGAAAAACTGTTTTTT.

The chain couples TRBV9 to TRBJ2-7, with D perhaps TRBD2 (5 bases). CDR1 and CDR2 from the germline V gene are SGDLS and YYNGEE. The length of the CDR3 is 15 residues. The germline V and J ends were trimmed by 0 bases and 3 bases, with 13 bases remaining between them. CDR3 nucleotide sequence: TGTGCCAGCAGCGTAGGGGGTGGGGAGATCTACGAGCAGTACTTC. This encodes CASSVGGGEIYEQYF.

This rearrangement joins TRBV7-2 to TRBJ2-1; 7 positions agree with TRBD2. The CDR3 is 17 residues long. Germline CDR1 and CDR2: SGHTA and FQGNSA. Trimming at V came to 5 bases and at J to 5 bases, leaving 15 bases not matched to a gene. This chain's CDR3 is CASSLLGGRPKDNEQFF. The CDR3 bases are TGTGCCAGCAGCCTACTGGGGGGGAGGCCAAAGGACAATGAGCAGTTCTTC.

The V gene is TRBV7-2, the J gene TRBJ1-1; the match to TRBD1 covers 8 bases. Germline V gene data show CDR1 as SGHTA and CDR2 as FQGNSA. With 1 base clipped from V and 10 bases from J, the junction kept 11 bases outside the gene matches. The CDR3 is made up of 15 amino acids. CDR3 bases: TGTGCCAGCAGCTTAGTTGGGGGGCAGGGGGCTTCAGCTTTCTTT. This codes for CASSLVGGQGASAFF.

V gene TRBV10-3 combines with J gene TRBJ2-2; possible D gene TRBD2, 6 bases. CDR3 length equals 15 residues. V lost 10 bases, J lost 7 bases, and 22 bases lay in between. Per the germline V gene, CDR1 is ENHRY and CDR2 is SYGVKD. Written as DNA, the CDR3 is TGTGCCACCTCCAGGATTGGGGAGGAGGGCGGGGAGCTGTTTTTT. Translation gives CATSRIGEEGGELFF.

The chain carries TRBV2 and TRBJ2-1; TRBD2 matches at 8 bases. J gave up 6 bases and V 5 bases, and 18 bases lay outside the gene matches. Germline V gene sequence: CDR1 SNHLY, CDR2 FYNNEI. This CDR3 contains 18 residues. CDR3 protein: CASSLTRKREYQGNEQFF. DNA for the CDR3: TGTGCCAGCAGTCTCACCCGAAAGCGGGAGTACCAGGGCAATGAGCAGTTCTTC. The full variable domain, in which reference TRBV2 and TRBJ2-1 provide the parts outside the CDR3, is EPEVTQTPSHQVTQMGQEVILRCVPISNHLYFYWYRQILGQKVEFLVSFYNNEISEKSEIFDDQFSVERPDGSNFTLKIRSTKLEDSAMYFCASSLTRKREYQGNEQFFGPGTRLTVL.

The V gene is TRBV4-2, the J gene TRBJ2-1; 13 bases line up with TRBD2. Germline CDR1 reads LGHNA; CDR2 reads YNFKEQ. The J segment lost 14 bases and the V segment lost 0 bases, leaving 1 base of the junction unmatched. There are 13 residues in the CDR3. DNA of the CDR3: TGTGCCAGCAGCCAAGATACTAGCGGGAGGGAGTTCTTC. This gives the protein CASSQDTSGREFF.

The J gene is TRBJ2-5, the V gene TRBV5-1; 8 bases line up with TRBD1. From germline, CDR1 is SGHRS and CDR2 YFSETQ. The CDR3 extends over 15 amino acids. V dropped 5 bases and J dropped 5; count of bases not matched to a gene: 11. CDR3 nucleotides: TGCGCCAGCAGTGGATTGGACAGGGCGGATGAGACCCAGTACTTC. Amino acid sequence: CASSGLDRADETQYF.

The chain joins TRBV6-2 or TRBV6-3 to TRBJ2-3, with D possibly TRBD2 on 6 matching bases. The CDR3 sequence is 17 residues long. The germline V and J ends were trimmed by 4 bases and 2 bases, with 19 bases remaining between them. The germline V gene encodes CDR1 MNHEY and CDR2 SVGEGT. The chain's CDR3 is CASSSTGVVGLTDTQYF. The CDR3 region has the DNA TGTGCCAGCAGTTCCACGGGAGTAGTGGGGCTCACAGATACGCAGTATTTT.

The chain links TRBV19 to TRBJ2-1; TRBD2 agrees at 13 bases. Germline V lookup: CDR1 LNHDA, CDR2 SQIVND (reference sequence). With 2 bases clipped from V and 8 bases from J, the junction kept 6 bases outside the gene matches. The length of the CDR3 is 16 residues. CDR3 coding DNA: TGTGCCAGTAGTATAACTAGCGGGAGGGCCTTCGATGAGCAGTTCTTC. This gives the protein CASSITSGRAFDEQFF.

Written as DNA, the CDR3 is TGTGCCAGCAGCTCCCGGGACTACGGGGAGACCCAGTACTTC. This codes for CASSSRDYGETQYF. The J gene is TRBJ2-5, the V gene TRBV7-9, with 7 positions matching TRBD2. This CDR3 is 14 amino acids long. The V and J ends lost 4 bases and 5 bases, in that order; junction bases with no gene match: 7. Germline-derived CDR1 and CDR2 are SEHNR and FQNEAQ (reference sequence).

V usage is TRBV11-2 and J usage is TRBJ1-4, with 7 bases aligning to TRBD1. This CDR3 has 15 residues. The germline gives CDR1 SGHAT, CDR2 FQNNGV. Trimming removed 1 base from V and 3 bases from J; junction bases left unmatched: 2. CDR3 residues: CASSLVGTANEKLFF. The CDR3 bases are TGTGCCAGCAGCTTAGTGGGGACAGCTAATGAAAAACTGTTTTTT. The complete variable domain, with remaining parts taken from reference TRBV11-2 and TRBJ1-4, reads EAGVAQSPRYKIIEKRQSVAFWCNPISGHATLYWYQQILGQGPKLLIQFQNNGVVDDSQLPKDRFSAERLKGVDSTLKIQPAKLEDSAVYLCASSLVGTANEKLFFGSGTQLSVL.

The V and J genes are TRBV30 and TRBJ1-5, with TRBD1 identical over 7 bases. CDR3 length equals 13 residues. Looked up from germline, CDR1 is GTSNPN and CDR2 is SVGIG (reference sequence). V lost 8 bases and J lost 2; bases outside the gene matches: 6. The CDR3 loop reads CAGGGGGNQPQHF. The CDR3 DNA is TGTGCCGGGGGAGGGGGCGGCAATCAGCCCCAGCATTTT. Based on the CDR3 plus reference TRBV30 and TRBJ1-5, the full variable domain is SQTIHQWPATLVQPVGSPLSLECTVEGTSNPNLYWYRQAAGRGLQLLFYSVGIGQISSEVPQNLSASRPQDRQFILSSKKLLLSDSGFYLCAGGGGGNQPQHFGDGTRLSIL.

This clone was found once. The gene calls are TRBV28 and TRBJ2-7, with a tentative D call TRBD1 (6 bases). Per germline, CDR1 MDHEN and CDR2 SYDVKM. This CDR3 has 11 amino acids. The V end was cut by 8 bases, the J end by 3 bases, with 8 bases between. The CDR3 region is CASVGGYEQYF. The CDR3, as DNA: TGTGCCAGCGTAGGGGGCTACGAGCAGTACTTC.